The source of this T cell receptor (beta chain) is a study of T-cell reconstitution after alpha-beta-depleted transplantation in children. The length of the CDR3 is 19 residues. Trimming took 6 bases from V and 1 from J; bases not matched to a gene: 11. The germline V gene has CDR1 SGHAT and CDR2 FQDESV (reference sequence). Construction of the TCRbeta library involved unique molecular identifiers. Each CDR3 protein is one row after TCRdb ran MiXCR on the PCR reads. The repertoire holds over 550,000 distinct CDR3 sequences, with about 10% as singletons. The source material was PBMCs from the stem cell graft donor, sampled from the stem cell graft. The receptor was derived from a human donor who donated a stem cell graft to a child with acute myeloid leukemia. J is TRBJ2-6 and V is TRBV11-1; 11 bases line up with TRBD2. The CDR3 sequence: CASSFSSGRAQSGANVLTF. In DNA form, the CDR3 reads TGTGCCAGCAGTTTCAGTAGCGGGAGGGCCCAGTCTGGGGCCAACGTCCTGACTTTC.